The clone carrying this TCR beta chain was seen ten or more times. The data are from a study of response to subunit inactivated influenza vaccine. Trimming stripped 5 bases from V and 4 bases from J, with 17 bases between. From germline, CDR1 is SGHRS and CDR2 YFSETQ. CDR3 length equals 15 residues. Via MiXCR, TCRdb re-called the RT-PCR reads, giving one row per CDR3 protein. The sample holds 500,000 to 600,000 distinct CDR3 sequences, 11% seen once. The sample was also linked to a second study, of T cells expressing NK-cell markers. That work adds: The TCR beta cDNA came from 5'RACE template switching with UMIs. In a handful of donors, these clonotypes also led the CD3+CD56-NKG2C+ fraction.

The sequenced sample was PBMCs from blood, obtained on the day of vaccination. The clonotype originates from a man aged 50 or older who received an inactivated influenza vaccine. The J gene is TRBJ2-3, the V gene TRBV5-1, with D possibly called TRBD1 or TRBD2 (6 bases each). The CDR3 loop is CASSQSGGGSDTQYF. CDR3 sequence (DNA): TGCGCCAGCAGTCAATCCGGGGGCGGATCAGATACGCAGTATTTT.